Shown below are 5 T cell receptor beta chains from a single sample sequenced in a study of blood T cell repertoires in COVID-19 (dated by TCRdb to 2020 to 2022). The library was obtained by the immunoSEQ multiplex PCR assay. The table was pulled from immuneACCESS by TCRdb, which kept in-frame rearrangements only. Such tables lose some clones; where checked, under half of the loss comes from unresolved V genes, and the rest has no known cause. Across this sample there are some 110,000 clones, with approximately 80% seen only once. Roughly 5.6% of the sample is in the top ten clones. The sequencing sample was made of peripheral blood. Receptor source: a man in his sixties or seventies with acute or convalescent COVID-19.

CDR3 amino acids: CASSQDPGVYSSYEQYF. The CDR3 DNA follows: TGTGCCAGCAGCCAAGATCCGGGGGTATACTCGTCCTACGAGCAGTACTTC. The chain carries TRBV4-2 and TRBJ2-7; D possibly corresponds to TRBD2 (6 bases). CDR1 LGHNA and CDR2 YNFKEQ come from the germline V gene. The CDR3 covers 17 residues. Trimming stripped 0 bases from V and 1 base from J, with 16 bases between.

The gene calls are TRBV27 and TRBJ2-3; D gene uncertain. The CDR3 contains 15 residues. Looked up from germline, CDR1 is MNHEY and CDR2 is SMNVEV (reference sequence). Trimming left V 5 bases short and J 2 bases short, with 14 bases between. The CDR3 protein is CASSLTWFLTDTQYF. Written as DNA, the CDR3 is TGTGCCAGCAGTCTGACTTGGTTCCTCACAGATACGCAGTATTTT.

This clone was recorded only once. The chain joins TRBV29-1 to TRBJ2-7; D may be TRBD2 (5 bases). V gave up 0 bases and J gave up 9 bases, with 12 bases separating them. The germline V gene encodes CDR1 SQVTM and CDR2 ANQGSEA. The CDR3 runs to 12 residues. The CDR3 DNA follows: TGCAGCGTTGAAGATGGGTCCGCGGGGCAGTACTTC. Protein: CSVEDGSAGQYF.

This clone was observed a handful of times. V and J are TRBV11-3 and TRBJ2-1; 8 nucleotides match TRBD2. J lost 4 bases, V lost 5 bases, and 7 bases had no gene match. The CDR3 sequence is 15 residues long. Germline V gene lookup returns CDR1 SGHNT and CDR2 YENEEA. The chain's CDR3 is CASSPQTSAYNEQFF. The DNA for the CDR3 is TGTGCCAGCAGCCCCCAGACTAGCGCTTACAATGAGCAGTTCTTC. Based on the CDR3 plus reference TRBV11-3 and TRBJ2-1, the full variable domain is EAGVVQSPRYKIIEKKQPVAFWCNPISGHNTLYWYLQNLGQGPELLIRYENEEAVDDSQLPKDRFSAERLKGVDSTLKIQPAELGDSAVYLCASSPQTSAYNEQFFGPGTRLTVL.

V usage is TRBV10-3 and J usage is TRBJ2-3; 8 nucleotides agree with TRBD2. Germline V CDR1 and CDR2: ENHRY, SYGVKD. The CDR3 is made up of 15 amino acids. V gave up 6 bases and J gave up 1 base; unmatched junction bases: 6. The CDR3 nucleotides are TGTGCCATCAGGGAAGCGGGGGCTGGCACAGATACGCAGTATTTT. This translates into CAIREAGAGTDTQYF.